These T cell receptor beta chains were read from a single sample in a study of a mutant IDH1 vaccine in newly diagnosed glioma. Which antigens these TCRs recognize remains unknown. Libraries were prepared by immunoSEQ multiplex PCR; TCRdb keeps only in-frame clonotypes and omits some of them. The repertoire includes tens of thousands of clones, roughly 76% of them detected once, and approximately 5% sits in the top ten. Sample: PBMCs, taken from a glioma patient whose treatment included an IDH1 peptide vaccine. The receptors originated from a man aged 35 to 55 with glioma. The CDR3 runs from the conserved cysteine through the conserved F or W. The order of the fields is V gene, D gene, clone size, J gene, CDR3 protein. D genes are given only for firm matches. Expanded clones are given a class, and other clones once, few, many or no size at all.

>TRBV5-1|-|once|TRBJ1-4
CASSVAGRPTNEKLFF
>TRBV4-2|TRBD1|-|TRBJ1-4
CASSQVSQGVKNEKLFF
>TRBV6-6|TRBD1|-|TRBJ1-2
CASSGTAEANYGYTF
>TRBV2|-|once|TRBJ1-3
CASSPRSRRNTIYF
>TRBV19|-|few|TRBJ2-2
CASSVTGASIGELFF
>TRBV5-1|-|-|TRBJ1-5
CARVRGGNQPQHF
>TRBV30|TRBD1|-|TRBJ2-7
CAWSGQGPYEQYF
>TRBV10-3|-|-|TRBJ1-5
CATTGVPLNQPQHF
>TRBV19|-|once|TRBJ2-7
CASSIGPGLPYEQYF
>TRBV30|TRBD2|-|TRBJ2-7
CAWSVLAGGRYEQYF
>TRBV10-1|-|-|TRBJ2-5
CASSWTGTGTYF
>TRBV6-6|-|-|TRBJ1-5
CASGEPQHF
>TRBV6-5|-|-|TRBJ1-6
CASSYSRGGKNSPLHF
>TRBV11-2|TRBD2|-|TRBJ2-5
CASSLPTSGVETQYF
>TRBV28|-|-|TRBJ2-3
CASGSRVTDTQYF
>TRBV28|-|-|TRBJ2-7
CASSFPRYEQYF
>TRBV7-6|-|-|TRBJ2-2
CASSSGVVTGELFF
>TRBV6-5|TRBD2|-|TRBJ2-5
CASSSGLAGGQETQYF
>TRBV2|TRBD1|once|TRBJ1-4
CASSSSTGGLNEKLFF
>TRBV4-1|-|-|TRBJ1-3
CASSQTGTPRTGNTIYF
>TRBV4-2|TRBD2|few|TRBJ2-7
CASSQVVGTSGYEQYF
>TRBV29-1|TRBD2|-|TRBJ2-1
CSVGKGLAGRERLDEQFF
>TRBV4-3|-|-|TRBJ2-7
CASSQGTGRYEQYF
>TRBV13|-|-|TRBJ2-5
CASTPGRFQETQYF
>TRBV7-9|-|few|TRBJ1-5
CASSWATSNQPQHF
>TRBV27|-|once|TRBJ2-7
CASSSPYSYEQYF
>TRBV2|TRBD1|-|TRBJ2-3
CASSATGSPVTDTQYF
>TRBV19|-|once|TRBJ1-5
CASSGAETPPQHF
>TRBV7-9|-|few|TRBJ1-2
CASSLVPGRDGYTF
>TRBV2|TRBD1|once|TRBJ2-2
CASSRDRGQYTGELFF
>TRBV19|-|-|TRBJ2-7
CASSKAGRYEQYF
>TRBV7-9|-|-|TRBJ2-7
CASSRAGPEQYF
>TRBV6-1|TRBD1|-|TRBJ1-5
CASTDRGLGNQPQHF
>TRBV7-9|-|-|TRBJ1-1
CASSHDYKKNTEAFF
>TRBV23-1|-|-|TRBJ2-3
CASSASTIRSTDTQYF
>TRBV2|TRBD1|-|TRBJ2-7
CASSAQGQGSYEQYF
>TRBV5-6|-|-|TRBJ2-4
CASSLEQKSAKNIQYF
>TRBV4-2|-|few|TRBJ1-2
CASSQDREGTGYTF
>TRBV7-2|-|-|TRBJ1-1
CASSLVAGVTNTEAFF
>TRBV18|TRBD2|-|TRBJ2-5
CASSLGLAATPGETQYF
>TRBV30|TRBD2|once|TRBJ2-1
CAWRYADLTLAGGPHNEQFF
>TRBV4-3|-|-|TRBJ2-7
CASSQDTLAEYSYEQYF
>TRBV19|TRBD1|few|TRBJ2-6
CASRTRTGSGANVLTF
>TRBV9|-|-|TRBJ1-5
CASSVGGYSNQPQHF
>TRBV4-2|-|-|TRBJ2-6
CASSQDPRPSVQKTLTGANVLTF
>TRBV5-6|TRBD1|once|TRBJ1-2
CASNRQGSANYGYTF
>TRBV19|-|-|TRBJ1-2
CASSTRLRSNYGYTF
>TRBV4-1|-|few|TRBJ1-2
CASSQDLLLSGYTF
>TRBV5-1|-|-|TRBJ1-5
CASSLEAGGYQPQHF
>TRBV10-3|-|-|TRBJ2-2
CAIFGGISNTGELFF
>TRBV5-1|TRBD2|once|TRBJ2-7
CASSNGLAGSYEQYF
>TRBV5-1|TRBD1|-|TRBJ2-7
CASSLRAGTDIYEQYF
>TRBV27|TRBD1|-|TRBJ1-1
CASQGVNTEAFF
>TRBV7-8|-|-|TRBJ2-5
CASTPPQVWETQYF
>TRBV28|TRBD1|-|TRBJ1-5
CASSLVRFDRGNQPQHF